The next 14 T cell receptor beta chains were all read from a single sample in a study of T cell responses to AZD1222 COVID-19 vaccine. Measured with immunoSEQ multiplex PCR; TCRdb has only the in-frame clones, and not every one. Among about 110,000 clones listed, roughly 90% were seen once. The sample consisted of peripheral blood, taken 28 days after the second AZD1222 dose. Source of these receptors: an adult who received the AZD1222 COVID-19 vaccine.

The chain joins TRBV3-1 (or the pseudogene TRBV3-2) to TRBJ2-5; 7 positions match TRBD2. The J segment lost 3 bases and the V segment lost 4 bases, leaving 2 bases of the junction unmatched. The CDR3 spans 13 residues. Looked up from germline, CDR1 is LGHDT and CDR2 is YNNKEL (reference sequence). The CDR3 loop reads CASSPGTKETQYF. The CDR3 bases are TGTGCCAGCAGCCCCGGGACTAAAGAGACCCAGTACTTC.

The chain joins TRBV4-2 to TRBJ1-5; D uncertain. Germline V CDR1 and CDR2: LGHNA, YNFKEQ. This CDR3 spans 15 amino acids. Trimming took 0 bases from V and 1 from J, leaving 7 bases between them. The CDR3 spells CASSQDSASNQPQHF. The CDR3 region has the DNA TGTGCCAGCAGCCAAGATTCGGCCAGCAATCAGCCCCAGCATTTT.

The chain carries TRBV7-3 and TRBJ2-2; D remains unclear. The CDR3 is 13 residues long. V lost 5 bases to trimming and J lost 2 bases, with 6 bases between them. The germline CDR1 and CDR2 sequences are SGHTA and FQGTGA. CDR3 residues: CASSPDNTGELFF. The CDR3 nucleotides read TGTGCCAGCAGCCCCGACAACACCGGGGAGCTGTTTTTT.

V and J are TRBV9 and TRBJ1-2; no reliable D call. CDR1 is SGDLS and CDR2 is YYNGEE in the germline V gene. V gave up 5 bases and J gave up 4 bases, with 15 bases separating them. The CDR3 runs to 14 residues. CDR3 coding DNA: TGTGCCAGCAGGAGACTGGGGTCTAGCTATGGCTACACCTTC. Its translation: CASRRLGSSYGYTF.

This clone showed up just once. The J gene is TRBJ1-3, the V gene TRBV27; a possible D gene is TRBD1 (6 bases). The V gene lost 5 bases and the J gene lost 3 bases, with 17 bases spanning the gap. Looked up from germline, CDR1 is MNHEY and CDR2 is SMNVEV (reference sequence). CDR3 length equals 16 residues. The CDR3 region has the DNA TGTGCCAGCAGTCCCGCAGGGCAGGGGTTTGGAAACACCATATATTTT. It codes for CASSPAGQGFGNTIYF.

The chain carries TRBV18 and TRBJ1-5, with 8 bases fitting TRBD1. Germline V gives CDR1 KGHSH, CDR2 LQKENI. CDR3 length equals 17 residues. V shed 5 bases and J 3 bases; nucleotides not matched to a gene: 12. CDR3 in amino acids: CASSATGGSSYNQPQHF. The CDR3 coding sequence is TGTGCCAGCTCAGCAACAGGGGGAAGTTCGTACAATCAGCCCCAGCATTTT.

The CDR3 region is CASSQRGLGAPYEQYF. CDR3 DNA: TGCGCCAGCAGCCAAAGGGGACTCGGTGCGCCCTACGAGCAGTACTTC. The chain carries TRBV4-1 and TRBJ2-7; possibly TRBD2 for D (6 bases). Germline CDR1 is MGHRA and CDR2 is YSYEKL. Trimming took off 2 bases at V and 2 bases at J, with 16 bases between the two ends. The CDR3 totals 16 residues.

The chain recombines TRBV5-5 with TRBJ1-2; TRBD1 might be the D (6 bases). Germline V gene sequence: CDR1 SGHKS, CDR2 YYEKEE (reference sequence). This CDR3 is built from 16 residues. Trimming stripped 4 bases from V and 4 bases from J, with 20 bases between. The CDR3: CASSHPGAVLGYGYTF. The CDR3, as DNA: TGTGCCAGCAGCCACCCGGGGGCCGTTCTTGGCTATGGCTACACCTTC.

The J gene is TRBJ2-3, the V gene TRBV4-2; 9 nucleotides match TRBD2. Losses at the gene ends were 1 base for V and 2 bases for J; bases not matched to a gene: 7. The germline CDR1 and CDR2 sequences are LGHNA and YNFKEQ. This CDR3 has 17 residues. Here the CDR3 DNA reads TGTGCCAGCAGCCAAGGTGGGGCGGGGGGGCTCACAGATACGCAGTATTTT. Its translation: CASSQGGAGGLTDTQYF.

In this sample, this clone turned up a few times. The chain joins TRBV7-9 to TRBJ2-7; TRBD1 matches 8 bases. V was pared by 6 bases and J by 2 bases, with 6 bases of the junction left unmatched. Germline CDR1 is SEHNR and CDR2 is FQNEAQ (reference sequence). The CDR3 is 14 residues long. CDR3: CASRATGGTYEQYF. The CDR3 bases are TGTGCCAGCAGGGCTACAGGGGGGACCTACGAGCAGTACTTC.

The V and J genes are TRBV24-1 and TRBJ2-3; 11 nucleotides agree with TRBD2. J lost 0 bases, V lost 7 bases, and 8 bases had no gene match. Germline V gives CDR1 KGHDR, CDR2 SFDVKD. This CDR3 region has 17 residues. For the CDR3, the DNA is TGTGCCACCAGGACCGGGACTAGCGGAGATAGCACAGATACGCAGTATTTT. Translated, it gives CATRTGTSGDSTDTQYF.

The chain has TRBV3-1 (or the pseudogene TRBV3-2) and TRBJ2-2; weak D call: TRBD2 (6 bases). The germline CDR1 and CDR2 sequences are LGHDT and YNNKEL (reference sequence). CDR3 length: 15 amino acids. V lost 0 bases and J 6 bases, leaving 11 bases between the germline ends. The CDR3 region is CASSQDWRDAGELFF. CDR3 coding DNA: TGTGCCAGCAGCCAAGATTGGCGGGACGCCGGGGAGCTGTTTTTT.

The V call is TRBV18, the J call TRBJ2-2; a weak D match, TRBD1 (6 bases). Germline V CDR1 and CDR2: KGHSH, LQKENI. The V gene lost 7 bases and the J gene lost 1 base, with 13 bases spanning the gap. This CDR3 is 15 amino acids long. The CDR3 loop is CASFPGTLNTGELFF. As DNA, the CDR3 is TGTGCCAGCTTCCCCGGGACACTGAACACCGGGGAGCTGTTTTTT.

The V gene is TRBV6-5, the J gene TRBJ2-3; 11 bases match TRBD2. There are 16 residues in the CDR3. In germline, CDR1 is MNHEY, CDR2 SVGAGI. J lost 1 base, V lost 4 bases, and 4 bases had no gene match. The CDR3: CASSSLAGGGTDTQYF. The CDR3 nucleotides are TGTGCCAGCAGTTCGCTAGCGGGAGGAGGCACAGATACGCAGTATTTT.